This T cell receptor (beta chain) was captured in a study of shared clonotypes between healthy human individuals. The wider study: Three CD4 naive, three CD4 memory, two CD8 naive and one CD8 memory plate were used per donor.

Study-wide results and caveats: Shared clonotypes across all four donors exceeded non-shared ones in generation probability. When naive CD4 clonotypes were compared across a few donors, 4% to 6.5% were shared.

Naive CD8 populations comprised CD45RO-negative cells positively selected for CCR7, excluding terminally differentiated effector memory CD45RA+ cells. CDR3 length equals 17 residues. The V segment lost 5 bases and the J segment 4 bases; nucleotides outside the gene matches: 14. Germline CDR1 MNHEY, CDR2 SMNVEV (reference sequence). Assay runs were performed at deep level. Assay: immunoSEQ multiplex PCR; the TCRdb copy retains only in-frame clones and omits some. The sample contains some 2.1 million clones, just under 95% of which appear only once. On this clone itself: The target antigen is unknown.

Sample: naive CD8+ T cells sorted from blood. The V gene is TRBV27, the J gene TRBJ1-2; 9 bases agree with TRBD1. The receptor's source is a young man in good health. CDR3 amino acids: CASSQGQGKVGSYGYTF. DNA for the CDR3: TGTGCCAGCAGTCAGGGACAGGGTAAGGTCGGGAGCTATGGCTACACCTTC.